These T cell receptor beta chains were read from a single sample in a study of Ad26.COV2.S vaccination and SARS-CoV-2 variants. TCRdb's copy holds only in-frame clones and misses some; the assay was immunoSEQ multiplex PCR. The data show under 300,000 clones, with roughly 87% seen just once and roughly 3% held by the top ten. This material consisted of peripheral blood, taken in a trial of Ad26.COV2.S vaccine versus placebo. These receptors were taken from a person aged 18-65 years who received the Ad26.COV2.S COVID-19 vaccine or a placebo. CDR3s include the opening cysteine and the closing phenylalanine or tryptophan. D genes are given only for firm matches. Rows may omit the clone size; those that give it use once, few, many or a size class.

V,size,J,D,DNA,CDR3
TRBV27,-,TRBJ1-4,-,TGTGCCAGCAGTTTATGGGGCAGCAACTCTGAAAAACTGTTTTTT,CASSLWGSNSEKLFF
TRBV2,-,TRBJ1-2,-,TGTGCCAGCAGTCGGGTGGGGGGCAGCTATGGCTACACCTTC,CASSRVGGSYGYTF
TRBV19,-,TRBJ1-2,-,TGTGCCAGTAGTGCAGGTCTCGAGAGCTATGGCTACACCTTC,CASSAGLESYGYTF
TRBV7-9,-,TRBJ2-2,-,TGTGCCAGCAGCGCAGGGAGCGGATACACCGGGGAGCTGTTTTTT,CASSAGSGYTGELFF
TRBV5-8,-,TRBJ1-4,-,TGTGCCAGCAGCATCCAGCGGGCCACGGGGGGGGAACTGTTTTTT,CASSIQRATGGELFF
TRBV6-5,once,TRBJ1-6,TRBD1,TGTGCCAGCAACGGACAGGGGAATTCACCCCTCCACTTT,CASNGQGNSPLHF
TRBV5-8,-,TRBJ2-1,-,TGTGCCAGCAGCAGGGTCCGAGGCGATGAGCAGTTCTTC,CASSRVRGDEQFF
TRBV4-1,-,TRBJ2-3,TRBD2,TGCGCCAGCAGCCGGACTAGCGGGCCGACAGATACGCAGTATTTT,CASSRTSGPTDTQYF
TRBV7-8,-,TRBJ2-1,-,TGTGCCAGCAGCCCCGGGCTCCCGGGGAATGAGCAGTTCTTC,CASSPGLPGNEQFF
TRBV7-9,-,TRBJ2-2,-,TGTGCCAGCAGCTTAGTGGTTGCTGCGAGCAGGGAGCTGTTTTTT,CASSLVVAASRELFF
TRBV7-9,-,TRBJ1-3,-,TGTGCCATCCTCCCGGACAGCTCTGACTCTGGAAACACCATATATTTT,CAILPDSSDSGNTIYF
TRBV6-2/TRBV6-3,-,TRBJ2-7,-,TGTGCCAGCAGTTACGCGGGCTACGGCGAGCAGTACTTC,CASSYAGYGEQYF
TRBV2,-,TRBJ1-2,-,TGTGCCAGTGTTAGGACCTTATGGAGCTATGGCTACACCTTC,CASVRTLWSYGYTF
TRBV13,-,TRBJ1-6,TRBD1,TGTGCCAGCAGCCGAGACAGGGATAATTCACCCCTCCACTTT,CASSRDRDNSPLHF
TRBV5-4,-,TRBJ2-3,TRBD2,TGTGCCAGCAGCGCACATCTAGCGGGGGGCAACCTAGATACGCAGTATTTT,CASSAHLAGGNLDTQYF
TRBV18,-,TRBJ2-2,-,TGTGCCAGCTCACCACCTAATACCGGGGAGCTGTTTTTT,CASSPPNTGELFF
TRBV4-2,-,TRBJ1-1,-,TGTGCCAGCCAGCCGTTGGCAGGTACTGAAGCTTTCTTT,CASQPLAGTEAFF